A single sample is the source of the 10 T cell receptor beta chains below, sequenced in a study of CD8+CD57+ T cells in acquired aplastic anemia. In patients chosen for sequencing, flow cytometry had shown CD8+CD57+ cell expansion. It was genomic DNA that served as the template for profiling TCR beta VDJ and CDR3. One entry per CDR3 protein, called by TCRdb with MiXCR from the reads. The data contain fewer than 250,000 distinct CDR3 sequences, approximately 51% of them seen just once; the ten biggest clones take up 15% to 20%. Sequencing input: sorted CD4+, CD8+, or CD8+CD57+ T cells (not recorded which) from PBMCs. Receptors originate from a human donor with aplastic anemia.

This clonotype was seen a single time. CDR3 protein: CSARNPGQGEYEQYF. CDR3 bases: TGCAGTGCTAGAAACCCGGGACAGGGGGAGTACGAGCAGTACTTC. The genes are TRBV20-1 and TRBJ2-7, with 11 bases that match TRBD1. J lost 4 bases, V lost 2 bases, and 7 bases had no gene match. CDR1 is DFQATT, CDR2 SNEGSKA, per germline (reference sequence). This CDR3 has 15 residues.

The chain carries TRBV27 and TRBJ2-2, with D unclear. The V and J ends lost 2 bases and 2 bases respectively, with 6 bases between them. Germline values: CDR1 MNHEY, CDR2 SMNVEV (reference sequence). The CDR3 totals 14 residues. CDR3: CASSLALNTGELFF. CDR3 nucleotide sequence: TGTGCCAGCAGTTTAGCGCTCAACACCGGGGAGCTGTTTTTT.

The gene calls are TRBV10-3 and TRBJ1-2, with D maybe TRBD1 (5 bases). V lost 8 bases to trimming and J lost 6 bases, with 19 bases between them. Germline assignment: CDR1 ENHRY and CDR2 SYGVKD. The CDR3 loop spans 14 amino acids. The CDR3 sequence: CAIGGAGQGNGYTF. The CDR3 DNA sequence: TGTGCCATCGGTGGGGCAGGGCAAGGCAATGGCTACACCTTC.

V and J are TRBV7-2 and TRBJ1-5; D not certain. Germline assignment: CDR1 SGHTA and CDR2 FQGNSA. Between the trimmed V and J ends, which lost 7 bases and 11 bases, there was a span of 21 bases. The CDR3 totals 14 residues. Written as DNA, the CDR3 is TGTGCCAGCAAGAGGATGGAGGTGAAAGAGACCCAGCATTTT. Encoded protein: CASKRMEVKETQHF.

The chain joins TRBV2 to TRBJ1-3; D call uncertain. The germline gives CDR1 SNHLY, CDR2 FYNNEI. The CDR3 sequence is 12 residues long. Trimming shortened V by 6 bases and J by 1 base, and 4 bases separated the two germline ends. This CDR3 is CASRGSGNTIYF. CDR3 in DNA: TGTGCCAGCAGGGGTTCTGGAAACACCATATATTTT.

The chain recombines TRBV18 with TRBJ1-1; D not resolved. Trimming pared 4 bases from V and 0 bases from J, leaving 6 bases between. Germline-derived CDR1 and CDR2 are KGHSH and LQKENI. This CDR3 region has 13 residues. CDR3 in DNA: TGTGCCAGCTCACTCCTGTTGAACACTGAAGCTTTCTTT. This translates into CASSLLLNTEAFF.

CDR3: CASSLDRGWDTQYF. CDR3 nucleotide sequence: TGTGCCAGCAGCTTGGACAGGGGTTGGGATACGCAGTATTTT. J is TRBJ2-3 and V is TRBV7-2; 9 nucleotides line up with TRBD1. J was trimmed by 6 bases and V by 3 bases; bases with no gene match: 4. CDR3 size: 14 residues. CDR1 is SGHTA and CDR2 is FQGNSA in the germline V gene.

The chain uses TRBV20-1 and TRBJ1-5; 7 bases fit TRBD1. The CDR3 is 14 amino acids. Germline V lookup: CDR1 DFQATT, CDR2 SNEGSKA (reference sequence). Trimming took 6 bases from V and 5 from J; bases not matched to a gene: 10. The CDR3 DNA reads TGCAGTGCCTTGGACAGGAGGGCGGATCAGCCCCAGCATTTT. Its protein product is CSALDRRADQPQHF.

As regards this clonotype: A read error may account for a junction end that differs from germline. The rearrangement joins TRBV6-5 to TRBJ1-3; D is uncertain. Germline CDR1 is MNHEY and CDR2 is SVGAGI. This CDR3 has 8 amino acids. The CDR3 reads CASSSTHF. The CDR3 nucleotides read TGTGCCAGCAGTTCAACGCATTTT.

This clonotype was seen repeatedly, ten times or more. This rearrangement joins TRBV28 to TRBJ1-6; a weak D match, TRBD1 (5 bases). Trimming cost V 4 bases and J 10 bases, with 17 bases left between them. Per the germline V gene, CDR1 is MDHEN and CDR2 is SYDVKM. The length of the CDR3 is 15 residues. The CDR3 sequence: CASSSLRHGASPLHF. The CDR3 DNA reads as TGTGCCAGCAGTTCGCTTCGTCACGGGGCATCACCCCTCCACTTT.